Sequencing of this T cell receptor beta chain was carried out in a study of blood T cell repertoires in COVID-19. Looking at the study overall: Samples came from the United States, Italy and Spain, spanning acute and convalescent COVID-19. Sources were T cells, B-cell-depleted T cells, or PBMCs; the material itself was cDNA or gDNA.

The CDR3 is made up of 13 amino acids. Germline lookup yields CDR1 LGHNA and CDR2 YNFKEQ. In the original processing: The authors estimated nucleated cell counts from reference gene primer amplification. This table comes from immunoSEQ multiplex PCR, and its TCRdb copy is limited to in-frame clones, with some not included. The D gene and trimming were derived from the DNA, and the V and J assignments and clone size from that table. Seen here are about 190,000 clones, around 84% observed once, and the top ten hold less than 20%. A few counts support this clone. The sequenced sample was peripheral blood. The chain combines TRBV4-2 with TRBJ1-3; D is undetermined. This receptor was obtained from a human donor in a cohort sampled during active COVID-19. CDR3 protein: CAARGFSGNTIYF. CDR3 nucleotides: TGTGCAGCTAGAGGCTTCTCTGGAAACACCATATATTTT.